This passage covers 32 T cell receptor beta chains from one sample sequenced in a study of shared clonotypes between healthy human individuals. Clones were read by immunoSEQ multiplex PCR, and TCRdb kept only the in-frame ones, dropping some. The sample consists of millions of clones, 85% to 95% of them appearing once. Positive CCR7 selection of CD45RO-negative cells yielded the naive CD8 cells, and terminally differentiated effector memory CD45RA+ cells were excluded. Sequencing input: naive CD8+ T cells sorted from blood. The receptors here all came from a young man in good health.

This chain links TRBV10-2 with TRBJ2-7; 9 bases align to TRBD2. This CDR3 is built from 19 residues. Germline values: CDR1 WSHSY, CDR2 SAAADI. The trim removed 0 bases at V and 3 bases at J, leaving 15 bases unmatched. The CDR3 loop reads CASSESSAGLAGISYEQYF. CDR3 bases: TGCGCCAGCAGTGAGTCGTCGGCAGGCCTAGCGGGGATCAGCTACGAGCAGTACTTC.

The chain has TRBV25-1 and TRBJ2-7; D unclear. The V end was cut by 2 bases, the J end by 0 bases, with 8 bases between. The CDR3 consists of 14 residues. Per germline, CDR1 MGHDK and CDR2 SYGVNS. The CDR3 spells CASSELGTSYEQYF. The CDR3 DNA follows: TGTGCCAGCAGTGAACTGGGCACCTCCTACGAGCAGTACTTC.

The genes are TRBV25-1 and TRBJ2-1; D may be TRBD1 (6 bases). The V end was cut by 5 bases, the J end by 1 base, with 9 bases between. Germline-derived CDR1 and CDR2 are MGHDK and SYGVNS. The CDR3 covers 14 residues. The CDR3 is CASSTQGSYNEQFF. The CDR3, as DNA: TGTGCCAGCAGTACACAGGGTTCCTACAATGAGCAGTTCTTC.

The CDR3 bases are TGTGCCAGCAGTTATCGGTTCACTAACACCGGGGAGCTGTTTTTT. Its translation is CASSYRFTNTGELFF. The V gene is TRBV6-5, the J gene TRBJ2-2, with D hard to call. The ends were cut back, 3 bases at V and 2 bases at J, with 10 bases in the middle. The CDR3 totals 15 residues. Germline lookup yields CDR1 MNHEY and CDR2 SVGAGI.

The chain couples TRBV13 to TRBJ2-7; tentatively, D is TRBD2 (5 bases). The length of the CDR3 is 14 residues. With 5 bases removed from V and 7 bases from J, the gap between germline ends came to 18 bases. CDR1 is PRHDT and CDR2 is FYEKMQ in the germline V gene (reference sequence). The CDR3 loop reads CASSREGLFREQYF. The CDR3 DNA reads TGTGCCAGCAGCCGAGAGGGTCTGTTTAGGGAGCAGTACTTC.

The J gene is TRBJ2-7, the V gene TRBV4-2, with 7 bases fitting TRBD2. CDR3 length: 13 residues. Germline values: CDR1 LGHNA, CDR2 YNFKEQ. Germline trimming cut 7 bases from V and 1 base from J; bases unmatched to any gene: 4. CDR3 DNA: TGTGCCAGCAACGGGGGGACGTCCTACGAGCAGTACTTC. It encodes CASNGGTSYEQYF.

The rearrangement joins TRBV19 to TRBJ2-1; 7 bases align to TRBD2. In germline, CDR1 is LNHDA, CDR2 SQIVND (reference sequence). The CDR3 is made up of 16 amino acids. The trim removed 3 bases at V and 1 base at J, leaving 6 bases unmatched. This CDR3 reads CASSIPPGGSYNEQFF. The CDR3 coding sequence is TGTGCCAGTAGTATCCCACCGGGAGGTTCCTACAATGAGCAGTTCTTC.

The chain has TRBV27 and TRBJ1-1, with 7 nucleotides matching TRBD1. The CDR3 sequence is 16 residues long. CDR1 MNHEY and CDR2 SMNVEV come from the germline V gene (reference sequence). V was pared by 2 bases and J by 0 bases, with 6 bases of the junction left unmatched. The CDR3 sequence: CASSLRAGQMNTEAFF. CDR3 DNA sequence: TGTGCCAGCAGTTTACGCGCGGGACAGATGAACACTGAAGCTTTCTTT.

V is TRBV6-5 and J is TRBJ1-2, with no clear D. The CDR3 is 13 amino acids. Trimming took off 6 bases at V and 3 bases at J, with 11 bases between the two ends. The germline CDR1 and CDR2 sequences are MNHEY and SVGAGI. CDR3 nucleotides: TGTGCCAGCAGCCCGGGGTCCGACTATGGCTACACCTTC. This sequence encodes CASSPGSDYGYTF.

V gene TRBV20-1 combines with J gene TRBJ2-7; D might be TRBD1 (5 bases). Germline loops: CDR1 DFQATT, CDR2 SNEGSKA (reference sequence). CDR3 size: 10 residues. V lost 8 bases to trimming and J lost 6 bases, with 11 bases between them. CDR3 in amino acids: CSQGQPEQYF. The CDR3 coding sequence is TGCAGTCAAGGACAACCCGAGCAGTACTTC.

The V call is TRBV5-6, the J call TRBJ2-3; the match to TRBD2 covers 11 bases. Germline V CDR1 and CDR2: SGHDT, YYEEEE. CDR3 length: 15 amino acids. V lost 2 bases, J lost 6 bases, and 5 bases stayed unmatched. The CDR3 DNA reads as TGTGCCAGCAGCTTTAGCGGGGGGGCGGTGGATACGCAGTATTTT. This codes for CASSFSGGAVDTQYF. Complete variable domain (other parts from reference TRBV5-6 and TRBJ2-3): DAGVTQSPTHLIKTRGQQVTLRCSPKSGHDTVSWYQQALGQGPQFIFQYYEEEERQRGNFPDRFSGHQFPNYSSELNVNALLLGDSALYLCASSFSGGAVDTQYFGPGTRLTVL.

V is TRBV2 and J is TRBJ1-1, with 9 bases that match TRBD1. With 4 bases clipped from V and 4 bases from J, the junction kept 4 bases outside the gene matches. Germline CDR1 SNHLY, CDR2 FYNNEI. CDR3 length equals 14 residues. The CDR3 DNA sequence: TGTGCCAGCAGTGGAGGGACAGGGAGCACTGAAGCTTTCTTT. Translation gives CASSGGTGSTEAFF. The whole variable domain, remainder taken from reference TRBV2 and TRBJ1-1, is EPEVTQTPSHQVTQMGQEVILRCVPISNHLYFYWYRQILGQKVEFLVSFYNNEISEKSEIFDDQFSVERPDGSNFTLKIRSTKLEDSAMYFCASSGGTGSTEAFFGQGTRLTVV.

The chain is built from TRBV7-2 and TRBJ2-3, with D unclear. V lost 3 bases and J 2 bases, leaving 12 bases between the germline ends. The CDR3 runs 15 residues. Per germline, CDR1 SGHTA and CDR2 FQGNSA. CDR3 in DNA: TGTGCCAGCAGCTTGAAAGCGAACCCCACAGATACGCAGTATTTT. This encodes CASSLKANPTDTQYF.

The gene calls are TRBV7-9 and TRBJ2-2; D might be TRBD1 (6 bases). V was trimmed by 5 bases and J by 2 bases, leaving 15 bases between them. The germline V gene has CDR1 SEHNR and CDR2 FQNEAQ (reference sequence). There are 16 residues in the CDR3. The CDR3 region has the DNA TGTGCCAGCAGCAATGCCGGGACAATTAACACCGGGGAGCTGTTTTTT. This codes for CASSNAGTINTGELFF.

J is TRBJ1-5 and V is TRBV6-6; D is uncertain. The germline gives CDR1 MNHNY, CDR2 SVGAGI (reference sequence). The CDR3 is made up of 14 amino acids. V dropped 8 bases and J dropped 0 bases, with 11 bases sitting between them. The CDR3 sequence: CASDGPYSNQPQHF. The CDR3 bases are TGTGCCAGCGACGGTCCTTATAGCAATCAGCCCCAGCATTTT.

This sequence joins TRBV6-6 and TRBJ2-3; 9 nucleotides agree with TRBD2. Germline lookup yields CDR1 MNHNY and CDR2 SVGAGI (reference sequence). V shed 6 bases and J 0 bases; nucleotides not matched to a gene: 7. CDR3 length: 16 residues. The chain's CDR3 is CASSPGLASSTDTQYF. The CDR3 DNA is TGTGCCAGCAGCCCCGGACTAGCGTCTAGCACAGATACGCAGTATTTT.

V gene TRBV30 combines with J gene TRBJ2-7; D remains ambiguous. Trimming shortened V by 1 base and J by 7 bases, and 8 bases separated the two germline ends. Germline loops: CDR1 GTSNPN, CDR2 SVGIG (reference sequence). The CDR3 totals 11 residues. CDR3 residues: CAWSAVTEQYF. The CDR3 DNA follows: TGTGCCTGGAGTGCGGTCACGGAGCAGTACTTC. Filled out from reference TRBV30 and TRBJ2-7, the complete variable domain reads SQTIHQWPATLVQPVGSPLSLECTVEGTSNPNLYWYRQAAGRGLQLLFYSVGIGQISSEVPQNLSASRPQDRQFILSSKKLLLSDSGFYLCAWSAVTEQYFGPGTRLTVT.

The V gene is TRBV30, the J gene TRBJ2-7; 11 nucleotides match TRBD2. Losses at the gene ends were 5 bases for V and 6 bases for J; bases not matched to a gene: 15. Germline V gene data show CDR1 as GTSNPN and CDR2 as SVGIG (reference sequence). There are 16 residues in the CDR3. The CDR3 loop reads CAWGGPTSGSSAEQYF. CDR3 sequence (DNA): TGTGCCTGGGGGGGCCCTACTAGCGGGAGTTCGGCCGAGCAGTACTTC. The whole variable domain, remainder taken from reference TRBV30 and TRBJ2-7, is SQTIHQWPATLVQPVGSPLSLECTVEGTSNPNLYWYRQAAGRGLQLLFYSVGIGQISSEVPQNLSASRPQDRQFILSSKKLLLSDSGFYLCAWGGPTSGSSAEQYFGPGTRLTVT.

This chain joins TRBV4-3 and TRBJ2-7; a possible D gene is TRBD2 (6 bases). Trimming left V 0 bases short and J 3 bases short, with 6 bases between. Germline values: CDR1 LGHNA, CDR2 YSLEER. This CDR3 has 13 amino acids. The CDR3, as DNA: TGCGCCAGCAGCCAAGAGACTAGCTACGAGCAGTACTTC. This encodes CASSQETSYEQYF.

The chain has TRBV5-1 and TRBJ1-3; maybe TRBD1 (5 bases). The germline V gene encodes CDR1 SGHRS and CDR2 YFSETQ. CDR3 length equals 16 residues. The V and J ends lost 1 base and 3 bases respectively, with 14 bases between them. The CDR3 sequence is CASSLSWQGSGNTIYF. The DNA for the CDR3 is TGCGCCAGCAGCTTGTCCTGGCAGGGTAGTGGAAACACCATATATTTT.

This chain's CDR3 is CASSQETGWNTGELFF. CDR3 sequence (DNA): TGCGCCAGCAGCCAAGAGACAGGGTGGAACACCGGGGAGCTGTTTTTT. V gene TRBV4-1 combines with J gene TRBJ2-2, with 7 nucleotides matching TRBD1. This CDR3 region has 16 residues. With 0 bases clipped from V and 1 base from J, the junction kept 2 bases outside the gene matches. From germline, CDR1 is MGHRA and CDR2 YSYEKL.

This clone has just one count. The J gene is TRBJ1-5, the V gene TRBV6-5; D is possibly TRBD1 (5 bases). V dropped 7 bases and J dropped 0 bases, with 13 bases sitting between them. The CDR3 contains 15 residues. Germline CDR1 reads MNHEY; CDR2 reads SVGAGI. The CDR3 coding sequence is TGTGCCAGCACTAGGGACGGATATAGCAATCAGCCCCAGCATTTT. Translated, it gives CASTRDGYSNQPQHF.

The genes are TRBV7-9 and TRBJ2-7, with 8 bases that match TRBD1. This CDR3 contains 16 residues. Trimming cost V 1 base and J 2 bases; bases outside gene matches: 7. Germline V lookup: CDR1 SEHNR, CDR2 FQNEAQ (reference sequence). The CDR3 DNA is TGTGCCAGCAGCTTAGTGGGGGACAGGCTAACCTACGAGCAGTACTTC. Residues: CASSLVGDRLTYEQYF.

This chain links TRBV4-1 with TRBJ2-7; TRBD2 agrees at 7 bases. Germline V gene sequence: CDR1 MGHRA, CDR2 YSYEKL. The CDR3 is 15 amino acids. J lost 2 bases, V lost 3 bases, and 7 bases had no gene match. The CDR3, as DNA: TGCGCCAGCAGCCAGACTAGGGGAGGGACCTACGAGCAGTACTTC. It is translated as CASSQTRGGTYEQYF.

This sequence joins TRBV19 and TRBJ1-1; D is unresolved. V lost 10 bases to trimming and J lost 4 bases, with 16 bases between them. CDR1 is LNHDA and CDR2 is SQIVND in the germline V gene (reference sequence). This CDR3 has 13 residues. The CDR3 bases are TGTGCCACCATGCCAACGTGGGCCACTGAAGCTTTCTTT. It is translated as CATMPTWATEAFF.

This rearrangement joins TRBV6-5 to TRBJ2-2; D remains unclear. Trimming stripped 5 bases from V and 6 bases from J, with 7 bases between. This CDR3 spans 12 amino acids. The V gene's germline CDR1 is MNHEY and CDR2 SVGAGI. CDR3 sequence reads: CASSTEAGELFF. The CDR3 DNA sequence: TGTGCCAGCAGTACCGAAGCCGGGGAGCTGTTTTTT.

V usage is TRBV7-2 and J usage is TRBJ1-5; D is undetermined. V shed 4 bases and J shed 7 bases, with 14 bases lying between them. The germline V gene has CDR1 SGHTA and CDR2 FQGNSA. The CDR3 loop spans 14 amino acids. The CDR3 nucleotides are TGTGCCAGCAGCTCCTCCTCCCCCGAGCAGCCCCAGCATTTT. Residues: CASSSSSPEQPQHF.

CDR3 nucleotides: TGTGCCAGCAGCTTAGTTTCGACAGGCTCTGTGGGGTACTCTGAAGCTTTCTTT. As protein: CASSLVSTGSVGYSEAFF. The chain has TRBV7-8 and TRBJ1-1, with TRBD1 as a possible D gene (6 bases). The germline V gene encodes CDR1 SGHVS and CDR2 FQNEAQ. The V gene lost 1 base and the J gene lost 6 bases, with 24 bases spanning the gap. This CDR3 has 18 amino acids. Variable domain in full (rest from reference TRBV7-8 and TRBJ1-1): GAGVSQSPRYKVAKRGQDVALRCDPISGHVSLFWYQQALGQGPEFLTYFQNEAQLDKSGLPSDRFFAERPEGSVSTLKIQRTQQEDSAVYLCASSLVSTGSVGYSEAFFGQGTRLTVV.

The chain is built from TRBV2 and TRBJ2-2, with unresolved D. In germline, CDR1 is SNHLY, CDR2 FYNNEI. CDR3 size: 14 residues. The germline V and J ends were trimmed by 4 bases and 4 bases, with 10 bases remaining between them. DNA of the CDR3: TGTGCCAGCAGTGGAATACAGAGCACCGGGGAGCTGTTTTTT. It specifies CASSGIQSTGELFF.

The J gene is TRBJ2-7, the V gene TRBV5-1, with 10 bases lining up with TRBD2. The CDR3 runs to 16 residues. V trimming: 1 base; J trimming: 4 bases; junction bases outside the gene matches: 8. Per the germline V gene, CDR1 is SGHRS and CDR2 is YFSETQ. Here the CDR3 DNA reads TGCGCCAGCAGCTTGTTGTCTAGCGGGAGTTCTTACGAGCAGTACTTC. Protein product: CASSLLSSGSSYEQYF.

This clone was counted only a few times. The sample carries other DNA sequences with the same CDR3. The rearrangement joins TRBV6-5 to TRBJ2-5; 8 bases map to TRBD1. Per germline, CDR1 MNHEY and CDR2 SVGAGI. V dropped 6 bases and J dropped 3; count of bases not matched to a gene: 3. The CDR3 is 13 residues long. The CDR3: CASSLDREETQYF. For the CDR3, the DNA is TGTGCCAGCAGCCTGGACAGGGAAGAGACCCAGTACTTC.

The chain recombines TRBV7-8 with TRBJ1-2, with 9 nucleotides matching TRBD1. CDR3 length: 17 amino acids. Germline V gene sequence: CDR1 SGHVS, CDR2 FQNEAQ. J lost 4 bases, V lost 1 base, and 10 bases had no gene match. The CDR3 DNA sequence: TGTGCCAGCAGCTTAGAGGGGGGACAGGGTCCCGGCTATGGCTACACCTTC. It is translated as CASSLEGGQGPGYGYTF.